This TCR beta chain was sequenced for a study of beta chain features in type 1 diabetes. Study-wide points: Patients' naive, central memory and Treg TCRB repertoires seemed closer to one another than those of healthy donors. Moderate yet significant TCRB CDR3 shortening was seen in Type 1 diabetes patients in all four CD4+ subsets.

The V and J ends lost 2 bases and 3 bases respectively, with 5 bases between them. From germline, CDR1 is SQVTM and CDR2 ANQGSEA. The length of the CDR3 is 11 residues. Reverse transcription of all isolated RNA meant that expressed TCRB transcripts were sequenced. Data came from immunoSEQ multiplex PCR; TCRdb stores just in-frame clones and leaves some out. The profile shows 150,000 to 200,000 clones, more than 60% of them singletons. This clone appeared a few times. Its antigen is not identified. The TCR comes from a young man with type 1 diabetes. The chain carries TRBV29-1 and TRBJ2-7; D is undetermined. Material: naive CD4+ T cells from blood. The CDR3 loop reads CSVEIHYEQYF. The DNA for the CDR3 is TGCAGCGTTGAAATCCACTACGAGCAGTACTTC.